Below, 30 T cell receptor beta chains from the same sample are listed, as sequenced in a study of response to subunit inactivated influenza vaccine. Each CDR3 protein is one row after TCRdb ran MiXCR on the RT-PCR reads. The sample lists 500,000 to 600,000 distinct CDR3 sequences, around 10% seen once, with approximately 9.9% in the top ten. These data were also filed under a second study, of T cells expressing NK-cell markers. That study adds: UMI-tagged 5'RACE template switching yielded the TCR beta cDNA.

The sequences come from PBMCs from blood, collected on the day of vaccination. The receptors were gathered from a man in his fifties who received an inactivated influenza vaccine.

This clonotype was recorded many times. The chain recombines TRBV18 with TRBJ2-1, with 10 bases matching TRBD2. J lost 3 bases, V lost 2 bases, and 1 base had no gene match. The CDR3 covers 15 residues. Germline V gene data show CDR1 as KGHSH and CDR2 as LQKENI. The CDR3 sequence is CASSPTSGNYNEQFF. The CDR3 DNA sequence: TGTGCCAGCTCACCAACTAGCGGGAACTACAATGAGCAGTTCTTC.

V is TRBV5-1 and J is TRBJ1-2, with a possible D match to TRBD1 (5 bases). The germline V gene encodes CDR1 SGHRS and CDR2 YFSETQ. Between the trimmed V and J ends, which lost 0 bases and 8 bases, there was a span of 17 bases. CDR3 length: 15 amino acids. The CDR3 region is CASSLGGTPSAGYTF. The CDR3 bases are TGCGCCAGCAGCTTGGGCGGGACCCCCTCAGCCGGCTACACCTTC.

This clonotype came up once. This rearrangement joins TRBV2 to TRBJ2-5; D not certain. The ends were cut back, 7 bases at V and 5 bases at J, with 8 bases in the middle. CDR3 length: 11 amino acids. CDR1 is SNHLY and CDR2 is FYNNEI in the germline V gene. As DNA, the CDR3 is TGTGCCAGCATCGCCGGGGAGACCCAGTACTTC. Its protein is CASIAGETQYF.

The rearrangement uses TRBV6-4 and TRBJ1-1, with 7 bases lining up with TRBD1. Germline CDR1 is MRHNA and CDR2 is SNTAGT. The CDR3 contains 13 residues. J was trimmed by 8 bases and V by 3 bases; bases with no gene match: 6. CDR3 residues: CASSEGGFGEAFF. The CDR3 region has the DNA TGTGCCAGCAGTGAAGGGGGCTTCGGGGAAGCTTTCTTT.

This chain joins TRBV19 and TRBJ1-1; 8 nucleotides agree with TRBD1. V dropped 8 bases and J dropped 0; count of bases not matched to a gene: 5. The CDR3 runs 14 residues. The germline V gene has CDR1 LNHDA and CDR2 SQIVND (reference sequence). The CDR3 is CASLQGVMNTEAFF. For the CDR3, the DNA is TGTGCCAGTCTACAGGGGGTCATGAACACTGAAGCTTTCTTT.

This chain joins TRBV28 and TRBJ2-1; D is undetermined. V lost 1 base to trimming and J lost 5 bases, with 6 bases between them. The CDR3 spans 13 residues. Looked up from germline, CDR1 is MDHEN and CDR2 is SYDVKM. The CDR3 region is CASSLFGNNEQFF. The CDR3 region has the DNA TGTGCCAGCAGTTTATTTGGGAACAATGAGCAGTTCTTC. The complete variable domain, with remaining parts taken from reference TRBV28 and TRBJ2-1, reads DVKVTQSSRYLVKRTGEKVFLECVQDMDHENMFWYRQDPGLGLRLIYFSYDVKMKEKGDIPEGYSVSREKKERFSLILESASTNQTSMYLCASSLFGNNEQFFGPGTRLTVL.

The CDR3: CASALSYLSAYNEQFF. The CDR3 DNA follows: TGTGCCAGCGCGTTGAGCTACCTTAGTGCCTACAATGAGCAGTTCTTC. The V call is TRBV6-1, the J call TRBJ2-1, with D hard to call. In germline, CDR1 is MNHNS, CDR2 SASEGT. The ends were cut back, 8 bases at V and 2 bases at J, with 19 bases in the middle. CDR3 length: 16 amino acids.

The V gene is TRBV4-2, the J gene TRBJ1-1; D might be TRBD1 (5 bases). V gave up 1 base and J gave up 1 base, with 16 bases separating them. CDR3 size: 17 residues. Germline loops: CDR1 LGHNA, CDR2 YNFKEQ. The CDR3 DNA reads TGTGCCAGCAGCCAAGGTCTCCGGCAGGGACGGAACACTGAAGCTTTCTTT. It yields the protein CASSQGLRQGRNTEAFF.

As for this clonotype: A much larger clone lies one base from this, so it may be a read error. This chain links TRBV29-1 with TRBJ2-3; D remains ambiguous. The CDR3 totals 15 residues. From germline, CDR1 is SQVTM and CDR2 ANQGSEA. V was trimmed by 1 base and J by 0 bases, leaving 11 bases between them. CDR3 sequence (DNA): TGCAGCGTTGAAGGGTGCGCCTCTAGCACAGATACGCAGTATTTT. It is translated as CSVEGCASSTDTQYF.

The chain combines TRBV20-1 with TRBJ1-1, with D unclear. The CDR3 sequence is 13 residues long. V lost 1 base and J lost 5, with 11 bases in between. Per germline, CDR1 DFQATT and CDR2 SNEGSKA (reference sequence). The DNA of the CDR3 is TGCAGTGCTAGAGGGCGGGGTGAAACTGAAGCTTTCTTT. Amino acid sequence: CSARGRGETEAFF.

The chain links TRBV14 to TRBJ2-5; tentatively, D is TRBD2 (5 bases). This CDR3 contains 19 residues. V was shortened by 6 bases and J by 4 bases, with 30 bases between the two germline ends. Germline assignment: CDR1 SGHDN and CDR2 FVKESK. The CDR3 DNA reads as TGTGCCAGCAGTGCACTCAGTGGACTGCCGGTCGACCGGCCAGAGACCCAGTACTTC. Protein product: CASSALSGLPVDRPETQYF. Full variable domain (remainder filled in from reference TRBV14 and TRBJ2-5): EAGVTQFPSHSVIEKGQTVTLRCDPISGHDNLYWYRRVMGKEIKFLLHFVKESKQDESGMPNNRFLAERTGGTYSTLKVQPAELEDSGVYFCASSALSGLPVDRPETQYFGPGTRLLVL.

The CDR3: CASSLEPFYYEQYF. The CDR3 coding sequence is TGCGCCAGCAGCTTGGAACCTTTTTACTACGAGCAGTACTTC. The chain combines TRBV5-1 with TRBJ2-7; D unclear. The CDR3 sequence is 14 residues long. Trimming cost V 0 bases and J 3 bases, with 10 bases left between them. The germline V gene has CDR1 SGHRS and CDR2 YFSETQ.

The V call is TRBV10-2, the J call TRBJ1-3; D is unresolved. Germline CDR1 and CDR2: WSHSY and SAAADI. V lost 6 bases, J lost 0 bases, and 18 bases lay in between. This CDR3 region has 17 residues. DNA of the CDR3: TGCGCCAGCAGCCCCAATGGAGTTACAAGCTCTGGAAACACCATATATTTT. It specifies CASSPNGVTSSGNTIYF.

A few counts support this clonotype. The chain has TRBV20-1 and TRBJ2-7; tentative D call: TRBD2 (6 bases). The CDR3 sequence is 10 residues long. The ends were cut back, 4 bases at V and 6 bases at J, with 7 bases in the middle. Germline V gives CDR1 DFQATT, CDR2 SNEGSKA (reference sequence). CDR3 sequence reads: CSANGGEQYF. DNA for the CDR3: TGCAGTGCTAACGGGGGCGAGCAGTACTTC.

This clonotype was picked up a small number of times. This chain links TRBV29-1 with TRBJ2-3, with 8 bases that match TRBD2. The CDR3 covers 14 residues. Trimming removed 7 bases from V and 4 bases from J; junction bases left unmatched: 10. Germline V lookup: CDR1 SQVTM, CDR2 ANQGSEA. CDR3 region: CSGCRAGVPDTQYF. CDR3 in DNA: TGCAGCGGTTGTAGAGCGGGAGTTCCAGATACGCAGTATTTT.

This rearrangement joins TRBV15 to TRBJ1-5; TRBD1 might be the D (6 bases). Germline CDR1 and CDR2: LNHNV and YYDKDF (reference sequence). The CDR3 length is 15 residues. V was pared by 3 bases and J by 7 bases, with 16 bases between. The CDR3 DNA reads TGTGCCACCAGCAGTAGTCCTAACAGGGAACAGCCCCAGCATTTT. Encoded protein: CATSSSPNREQPQHF.

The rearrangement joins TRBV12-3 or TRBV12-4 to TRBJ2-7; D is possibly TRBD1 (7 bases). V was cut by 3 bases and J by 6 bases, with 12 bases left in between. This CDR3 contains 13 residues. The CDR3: CASSFAQGGEQYF. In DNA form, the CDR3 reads TGTGCCAGCAGTTTCGCCCAGGGGGGCGAGCAGTACTTC.

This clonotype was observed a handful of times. The CDR3 coding sequence is TGTGCCAGCGGTAAAACGGGAGGAAGTCACTCCTACGAGCAGTACTTC. Amino acid sequence: CASGKTGGSHSYEQYF. The V call is TRBV6-2 or TRBV6-3, the J call TRBJ2-7; 7 nucleotides agree with TRBD2. The ends lost 8 bases at V and 0 bases at J; junction bases unmatched: 13. This CDR3 has 16 residues. CDR1 and CDR2 (germline): MNHEY, SVGEGT.

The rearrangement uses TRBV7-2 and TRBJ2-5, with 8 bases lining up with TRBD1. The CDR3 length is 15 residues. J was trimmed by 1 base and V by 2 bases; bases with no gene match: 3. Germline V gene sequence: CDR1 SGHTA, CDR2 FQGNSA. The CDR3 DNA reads TGTGCCAGCAGCTTACGGACAGGGCGCCAAGAGACCCAGTACTTC. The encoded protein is CASSLRTGRQETQYF.

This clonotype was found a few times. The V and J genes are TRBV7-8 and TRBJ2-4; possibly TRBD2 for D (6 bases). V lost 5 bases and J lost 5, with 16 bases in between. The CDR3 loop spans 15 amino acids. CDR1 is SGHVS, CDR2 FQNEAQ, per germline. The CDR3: CASSEFRREENIQYF. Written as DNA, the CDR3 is TGTGCCAGCAGCGAATTTAGGAGGGAAGAAAACATTCAGTACTTC.

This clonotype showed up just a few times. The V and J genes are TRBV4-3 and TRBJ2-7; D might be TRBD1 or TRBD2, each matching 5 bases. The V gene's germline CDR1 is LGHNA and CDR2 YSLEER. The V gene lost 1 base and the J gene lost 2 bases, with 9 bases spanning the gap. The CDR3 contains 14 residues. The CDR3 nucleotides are TGCGCCAGCAGCCAAGGGGACGGACCCTACGAGCAGTACTTC. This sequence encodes CASSQGDGPYEQYF.

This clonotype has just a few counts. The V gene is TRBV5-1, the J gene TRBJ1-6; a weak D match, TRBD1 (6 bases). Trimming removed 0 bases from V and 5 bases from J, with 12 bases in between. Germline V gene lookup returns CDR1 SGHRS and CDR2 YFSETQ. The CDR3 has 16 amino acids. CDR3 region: CASSLDRALNNSPLHF. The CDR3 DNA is TGCGCCAGCAGCTTGGACAGGGCCCTCAATAATTCACCCCTCCACTTT. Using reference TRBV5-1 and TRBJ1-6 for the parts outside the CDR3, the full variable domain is KAGVTQTPRYLIKTRGQQVTLSCSPISGHRSVSWYQQTPGQGLQFLFEYFSETQRNKGNFPGRFSGRQFSNSRSEMNVSTLELGDSALYLCASSLDRALNNSPLHFGNGTRLTVT.

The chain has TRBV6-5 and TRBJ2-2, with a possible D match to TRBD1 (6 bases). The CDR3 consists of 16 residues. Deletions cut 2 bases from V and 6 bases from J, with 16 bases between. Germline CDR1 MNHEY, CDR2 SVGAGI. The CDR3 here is CASSYDRPKLAGELFF. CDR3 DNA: TGTGCCAGCAGTTACGACAGGCCGAAGTTGGCCGGGGAGCTGTTTTTT.

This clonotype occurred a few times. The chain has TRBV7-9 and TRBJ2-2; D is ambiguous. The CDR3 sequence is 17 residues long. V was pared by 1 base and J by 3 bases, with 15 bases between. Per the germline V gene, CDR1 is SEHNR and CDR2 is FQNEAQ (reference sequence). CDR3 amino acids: CASSLGAVLEDTGELFF. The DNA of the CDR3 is TGTGCCAGCAGCTTAGGGGCAGTACTTGAGGACACCGGGGAGCTGTTTTTT.

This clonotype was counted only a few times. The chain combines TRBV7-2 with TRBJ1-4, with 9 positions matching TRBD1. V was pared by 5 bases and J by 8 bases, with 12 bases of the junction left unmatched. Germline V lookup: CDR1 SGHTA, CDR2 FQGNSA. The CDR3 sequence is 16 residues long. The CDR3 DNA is TGTGCCAGCAGCCAAACTCTGGGACAGGGCGGGGAAAAACTGTTTTTT. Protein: CASSQTLGQGGEKLFF.

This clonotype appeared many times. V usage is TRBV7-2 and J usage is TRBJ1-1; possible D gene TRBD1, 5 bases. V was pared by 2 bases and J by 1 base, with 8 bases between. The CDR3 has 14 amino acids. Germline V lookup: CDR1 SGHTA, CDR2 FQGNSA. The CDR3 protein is CASSLMRGNTEAFF. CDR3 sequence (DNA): TGTGCCAGCAGCTTAATGAGGGGGAACACTGAAGCTTTCTTT.

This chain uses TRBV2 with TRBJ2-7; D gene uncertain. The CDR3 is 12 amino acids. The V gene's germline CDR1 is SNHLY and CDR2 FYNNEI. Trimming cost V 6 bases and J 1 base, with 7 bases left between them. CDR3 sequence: CASRVLSYEQYF. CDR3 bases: TGTGCCAGCAGGGTACTTTCCTACGAGCAGTACTTC.

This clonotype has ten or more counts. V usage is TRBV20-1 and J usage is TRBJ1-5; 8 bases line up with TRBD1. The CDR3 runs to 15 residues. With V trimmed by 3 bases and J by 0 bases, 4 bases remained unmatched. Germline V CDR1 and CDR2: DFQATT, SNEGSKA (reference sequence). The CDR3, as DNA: TGCAGTGCTAGGGGGACAGGATATAGCAATCAGCCCCAGCATTTT. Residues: CSARGTGYSNQPQHF.

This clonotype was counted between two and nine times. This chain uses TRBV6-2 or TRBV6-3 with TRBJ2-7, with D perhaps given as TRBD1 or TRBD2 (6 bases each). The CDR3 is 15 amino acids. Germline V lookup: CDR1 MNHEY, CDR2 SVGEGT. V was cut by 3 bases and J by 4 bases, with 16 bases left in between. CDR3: CASSYLGGEVYEQYF. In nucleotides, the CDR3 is TGTGCCAGCAGTTATTTGGGGGGCGAAGTGTACGAGCAGTACTTC.

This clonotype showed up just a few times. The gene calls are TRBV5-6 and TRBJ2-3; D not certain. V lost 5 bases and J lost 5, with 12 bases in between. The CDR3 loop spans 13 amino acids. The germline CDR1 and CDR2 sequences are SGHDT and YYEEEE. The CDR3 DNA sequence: TGTGCCAGCAGAGGCTTTAGACAAGATACGCAGTATTTT. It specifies CASRGFRQDTQYF.